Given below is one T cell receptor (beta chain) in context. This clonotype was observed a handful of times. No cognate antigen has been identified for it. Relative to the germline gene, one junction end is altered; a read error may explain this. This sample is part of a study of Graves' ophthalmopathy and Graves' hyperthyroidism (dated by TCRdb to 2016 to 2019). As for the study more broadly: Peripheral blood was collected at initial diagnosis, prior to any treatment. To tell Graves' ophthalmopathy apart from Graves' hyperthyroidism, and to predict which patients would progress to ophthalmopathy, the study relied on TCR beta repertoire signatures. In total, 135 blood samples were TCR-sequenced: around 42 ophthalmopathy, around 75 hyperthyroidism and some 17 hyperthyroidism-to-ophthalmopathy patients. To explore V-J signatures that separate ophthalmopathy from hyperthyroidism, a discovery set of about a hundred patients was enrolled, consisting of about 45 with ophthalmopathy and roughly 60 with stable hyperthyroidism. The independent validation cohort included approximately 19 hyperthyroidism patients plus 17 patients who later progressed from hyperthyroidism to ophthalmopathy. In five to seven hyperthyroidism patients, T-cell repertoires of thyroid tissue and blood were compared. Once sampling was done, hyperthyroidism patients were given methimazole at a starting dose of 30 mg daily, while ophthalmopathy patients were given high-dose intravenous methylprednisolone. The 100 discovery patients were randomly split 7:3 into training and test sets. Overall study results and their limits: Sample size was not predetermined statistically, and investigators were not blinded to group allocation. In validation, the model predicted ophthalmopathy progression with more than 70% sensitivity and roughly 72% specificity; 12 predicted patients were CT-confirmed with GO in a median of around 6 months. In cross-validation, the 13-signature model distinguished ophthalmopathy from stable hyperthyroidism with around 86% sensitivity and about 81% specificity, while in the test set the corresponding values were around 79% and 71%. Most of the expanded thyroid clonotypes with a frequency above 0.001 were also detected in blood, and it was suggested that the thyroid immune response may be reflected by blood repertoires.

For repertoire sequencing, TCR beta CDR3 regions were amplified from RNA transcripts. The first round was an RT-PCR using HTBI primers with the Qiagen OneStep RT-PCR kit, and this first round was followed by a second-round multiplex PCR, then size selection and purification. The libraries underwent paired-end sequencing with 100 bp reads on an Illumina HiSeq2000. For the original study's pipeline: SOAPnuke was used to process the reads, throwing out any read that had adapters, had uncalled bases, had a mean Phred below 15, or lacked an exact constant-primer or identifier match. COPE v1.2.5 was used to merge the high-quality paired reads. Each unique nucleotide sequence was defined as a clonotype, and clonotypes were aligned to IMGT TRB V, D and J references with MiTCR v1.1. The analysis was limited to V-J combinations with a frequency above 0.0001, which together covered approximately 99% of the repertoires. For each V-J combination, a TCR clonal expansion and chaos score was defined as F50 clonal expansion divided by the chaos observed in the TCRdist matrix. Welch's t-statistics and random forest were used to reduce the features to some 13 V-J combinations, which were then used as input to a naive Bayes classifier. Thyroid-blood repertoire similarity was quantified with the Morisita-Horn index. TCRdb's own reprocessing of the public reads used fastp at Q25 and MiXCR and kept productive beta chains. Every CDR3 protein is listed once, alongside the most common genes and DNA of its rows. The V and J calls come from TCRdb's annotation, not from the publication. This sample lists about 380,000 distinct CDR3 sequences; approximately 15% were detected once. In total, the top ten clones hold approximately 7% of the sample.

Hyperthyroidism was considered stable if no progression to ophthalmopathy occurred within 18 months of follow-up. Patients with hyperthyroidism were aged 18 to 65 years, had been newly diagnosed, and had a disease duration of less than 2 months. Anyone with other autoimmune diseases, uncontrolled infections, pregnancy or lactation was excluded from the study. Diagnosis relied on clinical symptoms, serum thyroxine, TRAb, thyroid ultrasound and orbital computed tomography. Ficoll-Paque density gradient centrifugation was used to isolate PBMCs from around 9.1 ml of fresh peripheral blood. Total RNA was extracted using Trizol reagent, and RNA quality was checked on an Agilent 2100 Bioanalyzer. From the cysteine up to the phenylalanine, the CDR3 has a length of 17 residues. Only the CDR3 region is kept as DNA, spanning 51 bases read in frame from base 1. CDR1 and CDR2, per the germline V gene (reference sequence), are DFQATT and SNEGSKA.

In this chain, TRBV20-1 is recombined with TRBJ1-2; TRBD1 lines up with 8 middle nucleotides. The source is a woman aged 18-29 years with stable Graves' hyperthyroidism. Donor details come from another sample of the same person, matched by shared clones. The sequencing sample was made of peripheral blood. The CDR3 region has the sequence CSARLPGQEAVKGGYTF. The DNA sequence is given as TGCAGTGCTAGACTTCCGGGACAGGAGGCCGTTAAGGGGGGCTACACCTTT.